These T cell receptor beta chains were read from a single sample in a study of T cell responses to AZD1222 COVID-19 vaccine. The protocol was immunoSEQ multiplex PCR, while the TCRdb copy is restricted to in-frame clones and leaves out a portion. The table records 80,000 or so clones, 75% to 95% of them present only once. Sample: peripheral blood, taken on day 0 of MenACWY control vaccination. The receptors stem from an adult in good health. The CDR3 runs from the conserved cysteine through the conserved F or W. D genes are given only for firm matches. Clone sizes are given selectively: once, few, many, or a class where the clone is expanded.

>TRBD1|many|TRBV27|TRBJ1-5
TGTGCCAGTAGCGAGGGACAGGGTTGGTATCAGCCCCAGCATTTT
CASSEGQGWYQPQHF
>TRBD2|NA|TRBV7-8|TRBJ2-7
TGTGCCAGCAGCTACTTAGCGGGCTACTCCTACGAGCAGTACTTC
CASSYLAGYSYEQYF
>TRBD2|NA|TRBV13|TRBJ2-5
TGTGCCAGCAGCCCCCGGACTAGCGGGAGTGGAGAGACCCAGTACTTC
CASSPRTSGSGETQYF
>NA|NA|TRBV30|TRBJ1-5
TGTGCCTGGAGTCAAAGACGGGCAGGCGGACAGCCCCAGCATTTT
CAWSQRRAGGQPQHF
>NA|NA|TRBV5-1|TRBJ1-1
TGCGCCAGCAGCTCCCTAGGGGGGACTGAAGCTTTCTTT
CASSSLGGTEAFF
>NA|NA|TRBV5-6|TRBJ1-1
TGTGCCAGCAGCTTGGCAGGGAAGTCTGAAGCTTTCTTT
CASSLAGKSEAFF
>NA|NA|TRBV28|TRBJ2-4
TGTGCCAGCACCCCACGGCGCCTAGGGTCCAAAAACATTCAGTACTTC
CASTPRRLGSKNIQYF
>NA|NA|TRBV5-6|TRBJ1-1
TGTGCCAGCAGCTTGGGGGAATCGGCTGAAGCTTTCTTT
CASSLGESAEAFF
>TRBD1|NA|TRBV27|TRBJ1-2
TGTGCCAGCAGACCGACAGGGGTAAAGCTCAGTTATGGCTACACCTTC
CASRPTGVKLSYGYTF
>NA|NA|TRBV7-9|TRBJ2-2
TGTGCCAGCAGCTCGACAGGGAACACCGGGGAGCTGTTTTTT
CASSSTGNTGELFF
>TRBD1|NA|TRBV7-3|TRBJ1-2
TGTGCCAGCAGCCCGGGACAGGGCGGAGGCTACACCTTC
CASSPGQGGGYTF
>NA|NA|TRBV7-2|TRBJ1-4
TGTGCCAGCAGCTTAGAGGGGGGTGAAAAACTGTTTTTT
CASSLEGGEKLFF
>NA|medium-sized|TRBV10-1|TRBJ1-5
TGCGCCAGCAGTTCACAGGGCAATCAGCCCCAGCATTTT
CASSSQGNQPQHF
>NA|NA|TRBV19|TRBJ1-5
TGTGCCAGTAGTATATTGGGTTCTGGCCAGCCCCAGCATTTT
CASSILGSGQPQHF
>NA|NA|TRBV10-1|TRBJ2-7
TGCGCGCCGAGGGACCAGGGATACGAGCAGTACTTC
CAPRDQGYEQYF
>TRBD1|NA|TRBV27|TRBJ1-1
TGTGCCAGCAGTTGGACAGGGGACCAGAACACTGAAGCTTTCTTT
CASSWTGDQNTEAFF
>NA|NA|TRBV6-5|TRBJ2-7
TGTGCCAGCAGTCCCTTGCGGAGTCCCACCCACGAGCAGTACTTC
CASSPLRSPTHEQYF
>NA|NA|TRBV27|TRBJ1-2
TGTGCCAGCAGGGGGGGCAGTGCTAACTATGGCTACACCTTC
CASRGGSANYGYTF
>TRBD1|NA|TRBV20-1|TRBJ2-7
TGCAGTGCGACAGGGGGCCCCGAGCAGTACTTC
CSATGGPEQYF
>NA|NA|TRBV27|TRBJ1-6
TGTGCCAGCATAGGGGGGACGGATCAATTTGGGCCCCTCCACTTT
CASIGGTDQFGPLHF
>NA|NA|TRBV15|TRBJ2-7
TGTGCCACCAGCAGAGACCATATACACGAGCAGTACTTC
CATSRDHIHEQYF